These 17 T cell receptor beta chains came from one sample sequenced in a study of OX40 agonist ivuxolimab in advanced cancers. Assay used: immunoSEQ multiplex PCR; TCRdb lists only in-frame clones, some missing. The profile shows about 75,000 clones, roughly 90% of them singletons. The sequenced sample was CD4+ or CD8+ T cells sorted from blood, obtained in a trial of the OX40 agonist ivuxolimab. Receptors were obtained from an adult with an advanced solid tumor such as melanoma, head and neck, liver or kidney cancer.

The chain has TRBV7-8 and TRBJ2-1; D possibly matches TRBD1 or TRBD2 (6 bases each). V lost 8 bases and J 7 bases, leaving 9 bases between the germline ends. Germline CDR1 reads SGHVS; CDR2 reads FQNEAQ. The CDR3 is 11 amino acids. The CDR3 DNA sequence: TGTGCCAGCGGGGGGCTTAATGAGCAGTTCTTC. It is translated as CASGGLNEQFF.

CDR3 sequence (DNA): TGTGCCAGCAGCTTTCAGGGGGCTCCCTCTGGGGCCAACGTCCTGACTTTC. It is translated as CASSFQGAPSGANVLTF. The rearrangement uses TRBV7-3 and TRBJ2-6, with 8 nucleotides matching TRBD1. Germline loops: CDR1 SGHTA, CDR2 FQGTGA. The V gene end was trimmed by 3 bases and the J gene end by 0 bases; junction bases not matched to a gene: 4. This CDR3 comprises 17 residues.

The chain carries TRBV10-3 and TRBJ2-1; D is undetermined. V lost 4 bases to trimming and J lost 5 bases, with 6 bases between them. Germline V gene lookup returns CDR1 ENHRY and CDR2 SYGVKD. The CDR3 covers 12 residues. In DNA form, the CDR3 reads TGTGCCATCAGTGCTATGGACAATGAGCAGTTCTTC. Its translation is CAISAMDNEQFF.

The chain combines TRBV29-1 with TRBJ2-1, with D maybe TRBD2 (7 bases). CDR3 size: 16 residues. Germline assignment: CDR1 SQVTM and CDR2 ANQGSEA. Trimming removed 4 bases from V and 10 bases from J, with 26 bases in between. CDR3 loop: CSVVRGLSGTSREQFF. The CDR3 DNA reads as TGCAGCGTTGTCAGGGGACTAAGCGGGACCTCTCGGGAGCAGTTCTTC.

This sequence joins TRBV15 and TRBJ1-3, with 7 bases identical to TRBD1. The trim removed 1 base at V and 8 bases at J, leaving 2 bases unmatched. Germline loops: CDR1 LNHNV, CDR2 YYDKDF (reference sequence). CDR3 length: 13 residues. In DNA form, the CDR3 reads TGTGCCACCAGCAGAGGGACAGGCGACACCATATATTTT. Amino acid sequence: CATSRGTGDTIYF.

Written as DNA, the CDR3 is TGTGCCAGCAGTTACTCAGGCACGAATGAGCAGTTCTTC. Translating gives CASSYSGTNEQFF. J is TRBJ2-1 and V is TRBV6-6; D uncertain. The CDR3 sequence is 13 residues long. Trimming took off 0 bases at V and 7 bases at J, with 7 bases between the two ends. Per germline, CDR1 MNHNY and CDR2 SVGAGI (reference sequence).

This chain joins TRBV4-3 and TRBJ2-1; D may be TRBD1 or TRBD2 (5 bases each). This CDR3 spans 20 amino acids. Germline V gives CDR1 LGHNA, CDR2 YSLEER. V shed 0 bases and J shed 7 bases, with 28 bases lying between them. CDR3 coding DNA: TGCGCCAGCAGCCAAGATCCTCTCGCTGGCAATCGAGGGGCTATGAATGAGCAGTTCTTC. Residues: CASSQDPLAGNRGAMNEQFF.

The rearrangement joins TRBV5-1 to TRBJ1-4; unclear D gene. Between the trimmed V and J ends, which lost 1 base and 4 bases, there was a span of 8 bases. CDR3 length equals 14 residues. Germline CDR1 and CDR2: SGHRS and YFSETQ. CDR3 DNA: TGCGCCAGCAGCTTGCAGTCCAGTAATGAAAAACTGTTTTTT. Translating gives CASSLQSSNEKLFF. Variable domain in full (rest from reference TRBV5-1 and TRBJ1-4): KAGVTQTPRYLIKTRGQQVTLSCSPISGHRSVSWYQQTPGQGLQFLFEYFSETQRNKGNFPGRFSGRQFSNSRSEMNVSTLELGDSALYLCASSLQSSNEKLFFGSGTQLSVL.

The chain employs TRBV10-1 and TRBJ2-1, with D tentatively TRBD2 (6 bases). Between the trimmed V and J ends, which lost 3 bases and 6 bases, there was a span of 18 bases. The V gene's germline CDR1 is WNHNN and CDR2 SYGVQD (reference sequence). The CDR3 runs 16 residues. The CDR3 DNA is TGCGCCAGCAGTGACCCAAGAAGGGAAGCGGGCAATGAGCAGTTCTTC. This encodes CASSDPRREAGNEQFF.

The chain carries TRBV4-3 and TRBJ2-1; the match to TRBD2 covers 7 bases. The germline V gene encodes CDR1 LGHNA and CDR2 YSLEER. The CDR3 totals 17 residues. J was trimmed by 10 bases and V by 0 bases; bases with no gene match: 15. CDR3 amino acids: CASSQDLAGRRGAEQFF. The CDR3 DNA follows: TGCGCCAGCAGCCAAGATTTAGCGGGCCGCCGGGGAGCGGAGCAGTTCTTC.

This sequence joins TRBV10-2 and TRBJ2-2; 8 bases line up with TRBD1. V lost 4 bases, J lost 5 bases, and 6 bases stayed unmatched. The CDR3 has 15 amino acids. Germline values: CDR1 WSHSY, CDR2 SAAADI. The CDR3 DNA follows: TGCGCCAGCAGTGGGACAGGGAGTAGGACCGGGGAGCTGTTTTTT. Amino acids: CASSGTGSRTGELFF.

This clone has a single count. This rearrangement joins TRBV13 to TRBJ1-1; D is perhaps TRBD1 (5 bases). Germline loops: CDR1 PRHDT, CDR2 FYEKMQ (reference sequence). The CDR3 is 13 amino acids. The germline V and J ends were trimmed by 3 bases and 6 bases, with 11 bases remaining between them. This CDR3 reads CASSFRDFPEAFF. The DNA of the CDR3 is TGTGCCAGCAGCTTCAGGGATTTCCCTGAAGCTTTCTTT. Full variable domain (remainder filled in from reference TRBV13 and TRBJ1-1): AAGVIQSPRHLIKEKRETATLKCYPIPRHDTVYWYQQGPGQDPQFLISFYEKMQSDKGSIPDRFSAQQFSDYHSELNMSSLELGDSALYFCASSFRDFPEAFFGQGTRLTVV.

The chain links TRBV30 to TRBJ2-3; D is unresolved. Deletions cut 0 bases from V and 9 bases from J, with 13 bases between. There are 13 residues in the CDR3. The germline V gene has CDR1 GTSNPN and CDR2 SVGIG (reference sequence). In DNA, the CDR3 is TGTGCCTGGAGTGTTTTAGTAGGGCCGACGCAGTATTTT. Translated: CAWSVLVGPTQYF.

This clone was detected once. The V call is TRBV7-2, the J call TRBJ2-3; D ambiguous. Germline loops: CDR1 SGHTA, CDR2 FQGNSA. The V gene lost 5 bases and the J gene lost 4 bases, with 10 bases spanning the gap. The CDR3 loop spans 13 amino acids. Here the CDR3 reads CASSPLGSDTQYF. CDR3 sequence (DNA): TGTGCCAGCAGCCCGTTGGGGTCAGATACGCAGTATTTT.

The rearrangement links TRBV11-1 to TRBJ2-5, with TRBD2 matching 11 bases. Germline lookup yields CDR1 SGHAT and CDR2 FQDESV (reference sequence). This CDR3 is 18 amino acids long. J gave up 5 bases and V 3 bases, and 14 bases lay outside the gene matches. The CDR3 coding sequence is TGTGCCAGCAGCTTTGGGGACACTAGCGGGGGACCCTGGGAGACCCAGTACTTC. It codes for CASSFGDTSGGPWETQYF.

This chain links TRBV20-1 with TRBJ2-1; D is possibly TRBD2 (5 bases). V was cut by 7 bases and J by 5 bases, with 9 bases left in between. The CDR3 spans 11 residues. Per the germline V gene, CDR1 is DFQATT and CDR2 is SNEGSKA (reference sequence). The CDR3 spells CSGQLDNEQFF. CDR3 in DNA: TGCAGTGGCCAACTAGACAATGAGCAGTTCTTC.

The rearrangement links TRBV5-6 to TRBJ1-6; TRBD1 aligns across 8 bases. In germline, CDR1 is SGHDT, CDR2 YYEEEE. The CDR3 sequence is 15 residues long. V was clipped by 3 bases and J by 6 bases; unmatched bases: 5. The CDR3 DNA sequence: TGTGCCAGCAGCTCGGGGGACAGGAGTAATTCACCCCTCCACTTT. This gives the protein CASSSGDRSNSPLHF.